The present T cell receptor beta chain was sequenced within a study of blood T cell repertoires in COVID-19. Across the study: T cells, B-cell-depleted T cells, or PBMCs supplied cDNA or gDNA.

The CDR3 sequence is 11 residues long. Germline CDR1 is GTSNPN and CDR2 is SVGIG (reference sequence). V lost 0 bases, J lost 10 bases, and 3 bases stayed unmatched. The protocol was immunoSEQ multiplex PCR, while the TCRdb copy is restricted to in-frame clones and leaves out a portion. The repertoire has about 140,000 clones, around four fifths of them found once; the top ten carry 6.2%. Sequencing was carried out using PBMCs or T cells enriched from blood (not recorded which). The receptor comes from a woman between 40 and 55 years old who had recovered from COVID-19. The genes are TRBV30 and TRBJ2-7; 7 bases align to TRBD2. CDR3 DNA: TGTGCCTGGAGTGTTGGGAGGGACCAGTACTTC. It is translated as CAWSVGRDQYF.